This T cell receptor beta chain was identified in a study of T-cell memory formation after mild COVID-19 (dated by TCRdb to the early 2020s). About the study as a whole: TCR sequence clusters from the two donors were found to be largely donor specific. Longitudinal TCRalpha and TCRbeta repertoire sequencing tracked T-cell clones expanding and contracting after mild COVID-19 in a couple of donors. Two young, previously healthy adult volunteers, one female and one male, were included in the cohort. Overall study results and their limits: Contracting CD4+ clones appeared mostly in the CM and EM memory subsets, whereas CD8+ clones were enriched in EMRA. The detection of some responding clones in pre-infection memory suggests that pre-existing cross-reactive memory T cells joined the SARS-CoV-2 response. Clones that contracted from day 15 to 85 showed balanced CD4/CD8 phenotypes, whereas a second wave of clones that expanded from day 15 to 37 leaned towards CD4+. Only a couple of mild cases were covered in the study, and larger cohorts including severe cases with pre-infection samples were considered necessary. SARS-CoV-2 specificity was not confirmed for the second-wave clones peaking on day 37.

TCRdb shows the sequencer as Illumina NovaSeq 6000. TCRalpha and TCRbeta cDNA libraries were constructed by 5'RACE with constant-segment primers, with sample barcodes and unique molecular identifiers being introduced. Trizol reagent was used to extract RNA from every sample. Library amplification was performed in two PCR steps, and a second sample barcode and Illumina TruSeq adapters were introduced in the second step. The libraries were sequenced on an Illumina NovaSeq using 2 x 150 bp paired-end reads. On the study's bioinformatics: Demultiplexing of reads and collapsing into UMI-guided consensus sequences were performed with migec v1.2.7. With mixcr v2.1.11, UMI consensuses were aligned to TRA and TRB V and J templates and assembled into clonotypes. Expanded or contracted clonotypes were those called significant by both edgeR and NoisET, with noise models trained on biological replicates. For edgeR calls, a false discovery rate-adjusted p below 0.01 and a log2 fold-change threshold of 1 were applied. As an exploratory analysis of dynamics, max-normalized trajectories of the 1000 most abundant clonotypes were examined with PCA combined with hierarchical clustering. Each responding clone was given a CD4 or CD8 phenotype based on the CD4+ and CD8+ repertoires, which had been sequenced separately. The public reads were quality trimmed at Q25 with fastp and then assembled into clones with MiXCR by TCRdb, keeping productive beta chains. Rows matching on CDR3 protein sequence are summarized as one entry with the most common DNA and genes. V and J calls and clone size were set by TCRdb, not the authors. Within this sample are over 25,000 distinct CDR3 sequences, with roughly 21% of them counted one time only. The top ten clonotypes cover approximately 1.4% of the sample.

PBMCs were isolated by Ficoll-Paque density gradient centrifugation. Worth noting for this clonotype: No antigen is known for it. There are no base qualities to consult, and no much larger clone falls within one base.

CDR1 and CDR2, looked up from the germline V gene, are KGHSH and LQKENI. For this chain, trimming is 3 bases at the V end and 6 bases at the J end, and the number of junction bases without a gene match is 9. Reading from cysteine to phenylalanine, the CDR3 counts 17 amino acids. Only the CDR3 DNA is retained, 51 bases long and in frame from the first base. This receptor was identified in an adult who had mild COVID-19 (a few samples of this study predate the infection). The sample titles of this study are shuffled in the database, so cell type and time point are left out. The rearranged chain carries TRBV18 and TRBJ2-3; a stretch of 13 junction bases matches TRBD2. Sequenced: PBMCs or a T cell subset sorted from them (not recorded which). The CDR3 protein is CASSPRRLAGGEDTQYF. The nucleotides are TGTGCCAGCTCACCGCGCCGACTAGCGGGGGGCGAGGATACGCAGTATTTT.